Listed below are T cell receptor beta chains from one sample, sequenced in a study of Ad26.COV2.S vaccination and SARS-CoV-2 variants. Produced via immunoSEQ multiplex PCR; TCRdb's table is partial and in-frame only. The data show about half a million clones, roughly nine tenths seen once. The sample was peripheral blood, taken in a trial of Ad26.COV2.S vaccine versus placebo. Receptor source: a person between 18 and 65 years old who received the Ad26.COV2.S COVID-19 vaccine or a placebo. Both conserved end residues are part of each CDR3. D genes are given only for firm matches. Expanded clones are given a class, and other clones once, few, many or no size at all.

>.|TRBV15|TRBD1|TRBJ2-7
CATSGGPGQGPYEQYF
TGTGCCACCAGCGGAGGACCGGGACAGGGTCCCTACGAGCAGTACTTC
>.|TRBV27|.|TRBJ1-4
CASSPTPLGEKLFF
TGTGCCAGCAGTCCAACTCCTCTGGGGGAAAAACTGTTTTTT
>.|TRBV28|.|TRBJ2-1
CASSYGPHEQFF
TGTGCCAGCAGTTACGGGCCCCATGAGCAGTTCTTC
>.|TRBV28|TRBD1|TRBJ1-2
CASRPGQGADGYTF
TGTGCCAGCAGGCCGGGACAGGGGGCTGATGGCTACACCTTC
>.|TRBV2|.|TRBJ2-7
CASGLLTYEQYF
TGTGCCAGCGGGCTTCTTACCTACGAGCAGTACTTC
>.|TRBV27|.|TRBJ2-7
CASSAFGEQYF
TGTGCCAGCAGTGCGTTCGGCGAGCAGTACTTC
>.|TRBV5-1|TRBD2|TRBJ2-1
CASSFYSGEGSEQFF
TGCGCCAGCAGCTTTTACAGCGGGGAGGGAAGTGAGCAGTTCTTC
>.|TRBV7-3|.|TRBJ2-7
CASSSSPGNPEQYF
TGTGCCAGCAGCTCGTCCCCGGGCAATCCCGAGCAGTACTTC
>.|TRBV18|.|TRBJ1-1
CASSPGTWVRTEAFF
TGTGCCAGCTCACCAGGCACTTGGGTACGGACTGAAGCTTTCTTT
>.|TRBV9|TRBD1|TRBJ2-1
CASSEPGMGTGHNEQFF
TGTGCCAGCAGCGAGCCAGGGATGGGGACAGGGCACAATGAGCAGTTCTTC
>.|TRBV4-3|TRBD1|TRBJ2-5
CASSQRTGATETQYF
TGCGCCAGCAGCCAAAGAACAGGGGCTACGGAGACCCAGTACTTC
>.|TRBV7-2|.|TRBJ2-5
CASSSLPGKVRETQYF
TGTGCCAGCAGCTCCTTACCGGGGAAAGTTAGGGAGACCCAGTACTTC
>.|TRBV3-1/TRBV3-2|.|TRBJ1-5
CASSQDSHQPQHF
TGTGCCAGCAGCCAAGATAGCCATCAGCCCCAGCATTTT
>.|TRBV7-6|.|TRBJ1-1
CASSQGPLNTEAFF
TGTGCCAGCAGCCAAGGGCCCTTGAACACTGAAGCTTTCTTT
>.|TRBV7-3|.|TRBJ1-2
CASSPGPGDGYTF
TGTGCCAGCAGCCCGGGACCGGGGGATGGCTACACCTTC
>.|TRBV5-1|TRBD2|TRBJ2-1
CASSFGGEGFGQFF
TGCGCCAGCAGCTTTGGCGGGGAGGGGTTTGGGCAGTTCTTC
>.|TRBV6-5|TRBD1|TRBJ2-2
CASSYLGTANTGELFF
TGTGCCAGCAGTTACTTAGGGACAGCGAACACCGGGGAGCTGTTTTTT
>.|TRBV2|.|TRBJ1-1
CASLGNTEAFF
TGTGCCAGCCTAGGGAACACTGAAGCTTTCTTT
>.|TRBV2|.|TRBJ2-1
CASTGYNEQFF
TGTGCCAGCACCGGTTACAATGAGCAGTTCTTC
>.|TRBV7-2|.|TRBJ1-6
CASSLAHANSPLHF
TGTGCCAGCAGCTTAGCGCACGCGAATTCACCCCTCCACTTT
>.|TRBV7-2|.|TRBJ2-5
CASSFSGQAFGETQYF
TGTGCCAGCAGCTTTAGTGGGCAGGCCTTCGGAGAGACCCAGTACTTC
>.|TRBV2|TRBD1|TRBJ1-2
CASRAGQRYGYTF
TGTGCCAGCAGAGCGGGACAGCGTTATGGCTACACCTTC
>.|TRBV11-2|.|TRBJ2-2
CASTHYQNTGELFF
TGTGCCAGCACCCACTACCAGAACACCGGGGAGCTGTTTTTT
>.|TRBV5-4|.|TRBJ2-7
CASRGDSYEQYF
TGTGCCAGCAGGGGAGACTCCTACGAGCAGTACTTC
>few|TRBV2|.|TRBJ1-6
CASRTGSNSPLHF
TGTGCCAGCAGGACAGGCTCTAATTCACCCCTCCACTTT
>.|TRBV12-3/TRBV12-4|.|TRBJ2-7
CASSGDGAYEQYF
TGTGCCAGCAGTGGGGACGGAGCCTACGAGCAGTACTTC
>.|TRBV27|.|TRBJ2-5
CASKSLADGGPRETQYF
TGTGCCAGCAAATCTTTGGCTGATGGGGGACCCCGGGAGACCCAGTACTTC
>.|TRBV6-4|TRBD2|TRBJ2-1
CASRAGTSDSNEQFF
TGTGCCAGCAGAGCCGGGACTAGCGACTCCAATGAGCAGTTCTTC
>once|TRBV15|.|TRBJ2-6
CATSTDGTVKSGANVLTF
TGTGCCACCAGCACGGACGGCACCGTAAAGTCTGGGGCCAACGTCCTGACTTTC
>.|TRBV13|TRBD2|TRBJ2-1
CASSPTSGRSYNEQFF
TGTGCCAGCAGCCCTACTAGCGGGAGGTCCTACAATGAGCAGTTCTTC
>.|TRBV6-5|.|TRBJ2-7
CATQRSPAYEQYF
TGTGCCACCCAGCGGAGCCCAGCCTACGAGCAGTACTTC
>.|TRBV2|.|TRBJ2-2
CASSEVVGIGTGELFF
TGTGCCAGCAGTGAAGTGGTAGGGATCGGCACCGGGGAGCTGTTTTTT
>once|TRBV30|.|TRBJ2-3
CAWSPGTLRSTDTQYF
TGTGCCTGGAGTCCCGGGACCCTACGTAGCACAGATACGCAGTATTTT